The entry below gives a single T cell receptor (beta chain) sequence along with its context. Its specificity is unknown. This specimen belongs to a study of vaccination and CD4 T cells after COVID-19. Turning to the study itself: Stimulation of cells relied on overlapping spike peptides derived from SARS-CoV-2, HCoV-NL63, HCoV-OC43 and HCoV-229E. Study results and limitations: Analysis of convalescent patients found that 304 of 307 vaccine-specific clones were spike mono-reactive.

There are 20 residues in the CDR3. Germline V gene data show CDR1 as SGHRS and CDR2 as YFSETQ. Germline trimming cut 4 bases from V and 0 bases from J; bases unmatched to any gene: 20. As for treatment: roughly 10-day PBMC culture with coronavirus spike peptide pools or control peptides (ViraFEST assay). Once cultured less than 13 days, CD4+ T cells underwent isolation by negative selection. The Oncomine TCR Beta short-read assay was applied to DNA of cultured CD4+ T cells. In TCRdb, the PCR reads were re-called with MiXCR into one record per CDR3 protein. This sample has about 18,000 distinct CDR3 sequences, with 55% to 70% found just once.

The receptor was isolated from a human donor who had recovered from COVID-19. This rearrangement joins TRBV5-1 to TRBJ2-3, with 7 bases lining up with TRBD2. Input material: CD4+ T cells from blood, cultured in vitro. CDR3 DNA sequence: TGCGCCAGCAGCCTACAACCCCTCGGGTCCAGCGGGGCCAGCACAGATACGCAGTATTTT. Translated, it gives CASSLQPLGSSGASTDTQYF.